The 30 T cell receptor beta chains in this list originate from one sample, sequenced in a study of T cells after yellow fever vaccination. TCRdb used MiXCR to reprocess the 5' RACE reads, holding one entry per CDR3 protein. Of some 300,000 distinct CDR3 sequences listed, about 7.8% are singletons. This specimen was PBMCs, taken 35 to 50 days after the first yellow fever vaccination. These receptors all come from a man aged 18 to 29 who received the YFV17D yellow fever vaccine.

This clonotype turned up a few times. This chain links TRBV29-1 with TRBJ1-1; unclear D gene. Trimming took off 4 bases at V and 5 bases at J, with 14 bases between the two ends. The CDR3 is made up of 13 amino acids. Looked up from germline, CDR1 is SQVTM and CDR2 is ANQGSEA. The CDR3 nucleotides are TGCAGCGTTGCCTACTCAGAGACAACTGAAGCTTTCTTT. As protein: CSVAYSETTEAFF.

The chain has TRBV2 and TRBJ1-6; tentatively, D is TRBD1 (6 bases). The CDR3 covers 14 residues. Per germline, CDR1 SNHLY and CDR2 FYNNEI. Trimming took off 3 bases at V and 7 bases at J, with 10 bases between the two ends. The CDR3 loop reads CASSEQGSNSPLHF. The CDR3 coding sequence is TGTGCCAGCAGTGAGCAGGGGTCCAATTCACCCCTCCACTTT.

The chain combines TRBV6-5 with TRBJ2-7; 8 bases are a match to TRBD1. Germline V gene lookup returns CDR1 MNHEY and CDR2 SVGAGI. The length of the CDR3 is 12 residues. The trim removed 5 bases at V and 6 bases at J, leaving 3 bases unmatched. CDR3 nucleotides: TGTGCCAGCAGTAGACAGGGGCGCGAGCAGTACTTC. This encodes CASSRQGREQYF.

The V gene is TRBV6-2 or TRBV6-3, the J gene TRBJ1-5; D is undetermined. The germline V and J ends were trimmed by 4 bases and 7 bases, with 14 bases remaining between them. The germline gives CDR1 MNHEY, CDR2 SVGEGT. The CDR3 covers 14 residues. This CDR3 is CASSLSGDPQPQHF. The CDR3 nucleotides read TGTGCCAGCAGTTTAAGCGGGGATCCGCAGCCCCAGCATTTT.

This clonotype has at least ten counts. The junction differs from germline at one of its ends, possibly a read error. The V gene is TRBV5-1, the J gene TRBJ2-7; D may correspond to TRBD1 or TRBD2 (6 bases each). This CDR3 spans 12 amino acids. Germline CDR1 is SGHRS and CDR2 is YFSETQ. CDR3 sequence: CASSLEGDEQYF. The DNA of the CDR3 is TGTGCCAGCAGCTTGGAGGGGGACGAGCAGTACTTC.

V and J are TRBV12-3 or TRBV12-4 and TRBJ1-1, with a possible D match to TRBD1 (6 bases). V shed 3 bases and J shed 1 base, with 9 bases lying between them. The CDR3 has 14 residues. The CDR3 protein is CASSFGDKNTEAFF. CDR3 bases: TGTGCCAGCAGTTTCGGGGACAAGAACACTGAAGCTTTCTTT.

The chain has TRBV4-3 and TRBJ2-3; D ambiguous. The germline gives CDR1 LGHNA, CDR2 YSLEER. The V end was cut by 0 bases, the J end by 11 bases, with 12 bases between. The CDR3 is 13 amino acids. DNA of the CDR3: TGCGCCAGCAGCCAAGACCCCACAGCCAAGCAGTATTTT. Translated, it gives CASSQDPTAKQYF.

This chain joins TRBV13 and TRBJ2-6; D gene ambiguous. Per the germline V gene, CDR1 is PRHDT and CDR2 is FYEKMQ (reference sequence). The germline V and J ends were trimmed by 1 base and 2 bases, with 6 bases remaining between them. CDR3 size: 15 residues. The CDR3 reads CASSLVFPGANVLTF. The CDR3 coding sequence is TGTGCCAGCAGCTTAGTGTTCCCTGGGGCCAACGTCCTGACTTTC.

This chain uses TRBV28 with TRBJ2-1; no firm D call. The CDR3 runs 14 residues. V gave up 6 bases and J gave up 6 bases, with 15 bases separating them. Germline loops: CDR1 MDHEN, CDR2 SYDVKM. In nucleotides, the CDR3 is TGTGCCAGCAGCCCACGCCGGATTAGCAATGAGCAGTTCTTC. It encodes CASSPRRISNEQFF.

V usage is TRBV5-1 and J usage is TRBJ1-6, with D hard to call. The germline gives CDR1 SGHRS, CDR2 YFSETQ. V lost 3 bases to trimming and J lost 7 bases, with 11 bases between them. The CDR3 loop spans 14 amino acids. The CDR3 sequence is CASSWGMGNSPLHF. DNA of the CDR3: TGCGCCAGCAGCTGGGGAATGGGCAATTCACCCCTCCACTTT.

The CDR3 DNA follows: TGCGCCAGCAGCTTGGGTACAGGGGGCTCCTACGAGCAGTACTTC. It yields the protein CASSLGTGGSYEQYF. V usage is TRBV5-1 and J usage is TRBJ2-7; 8 nucleotides line up with TRBD1. Germline CDR1 SGHRS, CDR2 YFSETQ. This CDR3 has 15 amino acids. V was pared by 0 bases and J by 0 bases, with 2 bases of the junction left unmatched.

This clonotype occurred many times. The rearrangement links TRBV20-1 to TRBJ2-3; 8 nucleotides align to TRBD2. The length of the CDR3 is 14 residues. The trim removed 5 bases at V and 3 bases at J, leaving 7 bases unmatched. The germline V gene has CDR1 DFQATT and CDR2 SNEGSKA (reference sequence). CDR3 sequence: CSAPGGLGTDTQYF. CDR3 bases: TGCAGTGCTCCGGGGGGGTTGGGGACAGATACGCAGTATTTT.

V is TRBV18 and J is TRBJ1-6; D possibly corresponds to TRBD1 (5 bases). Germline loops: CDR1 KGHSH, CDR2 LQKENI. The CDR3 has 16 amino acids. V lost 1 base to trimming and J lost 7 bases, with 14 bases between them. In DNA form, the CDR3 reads TGTGCCAGCTCACCACGGGAAAGGGGCTGGAATTCACCCCTCCACTTT. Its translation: CASSPRERGWNSPLHF.

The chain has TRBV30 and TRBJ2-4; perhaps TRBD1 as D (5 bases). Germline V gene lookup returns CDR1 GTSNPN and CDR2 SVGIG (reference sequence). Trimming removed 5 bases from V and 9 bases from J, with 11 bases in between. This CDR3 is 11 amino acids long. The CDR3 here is CAWGPQAIQYF. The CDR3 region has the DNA TGTGCCTGGGGCCCACAGGCCATTCAGTACTTC.

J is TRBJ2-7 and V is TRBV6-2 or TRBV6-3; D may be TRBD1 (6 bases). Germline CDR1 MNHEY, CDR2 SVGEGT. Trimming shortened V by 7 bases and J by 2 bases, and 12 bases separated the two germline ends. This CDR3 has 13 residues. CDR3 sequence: CASKRTAAYEQYV. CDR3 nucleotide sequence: TGTGCCAGCAAAAGGACAGCTGCCTACGAGCAGTACGTC.

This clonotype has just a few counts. The CDR3 nucleotides are TGCGCCAGCAGCTTGCGGGAGACAGATACGCAGTATTTT. Protein sequence: CASSLRETDTQYF. The chain combines TRBV5-1 with TRBJ2-3, with D possibly TRBD2 on 6 matching bases. V was trimmed by 1 base and J by 3 bases, leaving 6 bases between them. CDR3 length equals 13 residues. Germline assignment: CDR1 SGHRS and CDR2 YFSETQ.

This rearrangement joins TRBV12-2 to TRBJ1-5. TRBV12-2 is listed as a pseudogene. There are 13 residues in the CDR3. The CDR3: CASRLGGIQPQHF. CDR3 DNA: TGTGCAAGTCGCTTAGGGGGTATTCAGCCCCAGCATTTT.

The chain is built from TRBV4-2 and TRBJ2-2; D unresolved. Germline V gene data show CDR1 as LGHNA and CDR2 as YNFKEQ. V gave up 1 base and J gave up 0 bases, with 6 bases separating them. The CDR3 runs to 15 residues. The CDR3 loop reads CASSQVVSNTGELFF. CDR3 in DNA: TGTGCCAGCAGCCAAGTCGTTTCGAACACCGGGGAGCTGTTTTTT.

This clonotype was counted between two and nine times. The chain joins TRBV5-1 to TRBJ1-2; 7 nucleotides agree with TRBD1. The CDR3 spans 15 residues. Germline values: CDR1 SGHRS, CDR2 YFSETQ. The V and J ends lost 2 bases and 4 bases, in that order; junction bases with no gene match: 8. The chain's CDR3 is CASSFSGQATYGYTF. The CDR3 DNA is TGCGCCAGCAGCTTCTCCGGACAGGCAACCTATGGCTACACCTTC. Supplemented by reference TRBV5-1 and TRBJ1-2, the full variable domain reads KAGVTQTPRYLIKTRGQQVTLSCSPISGHRSVSWYQQTPGQGLQFLFEYFSETQRNKGNFPGRFSGRQFSNSRSEMNVSTLELGDSALYLCASSFSGQATYGYTFGSGTRLTVV.

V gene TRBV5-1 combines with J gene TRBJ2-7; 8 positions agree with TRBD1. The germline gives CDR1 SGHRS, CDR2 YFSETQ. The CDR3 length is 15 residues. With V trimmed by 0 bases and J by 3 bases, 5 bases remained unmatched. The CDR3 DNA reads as TGCGCCAGCAGCTTGGAAGGACAGGGCCTCTACGAGCAGTACGTC. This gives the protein CASSLEGQGLYEQYV.

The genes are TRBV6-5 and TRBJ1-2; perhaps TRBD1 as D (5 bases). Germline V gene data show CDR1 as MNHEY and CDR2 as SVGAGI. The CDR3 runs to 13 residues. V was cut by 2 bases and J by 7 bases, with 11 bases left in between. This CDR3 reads CASSYVGAGGYTF. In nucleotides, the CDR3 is TGTGCCAGCAGTTACGTAGGGGCGGGTGGCTACACCTTC.

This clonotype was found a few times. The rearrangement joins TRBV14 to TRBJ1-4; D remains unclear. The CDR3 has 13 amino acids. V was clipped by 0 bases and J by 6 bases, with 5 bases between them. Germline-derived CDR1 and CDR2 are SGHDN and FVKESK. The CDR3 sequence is CASSQDNDEKLFF. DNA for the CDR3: TGTGCCAGCAGCCAAGATAACGATGAAAAACTGTTTTTT.

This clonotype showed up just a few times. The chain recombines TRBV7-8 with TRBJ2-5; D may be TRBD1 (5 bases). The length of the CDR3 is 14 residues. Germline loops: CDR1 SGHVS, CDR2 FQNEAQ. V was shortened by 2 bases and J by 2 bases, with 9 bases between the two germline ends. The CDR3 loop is CASSLYDSQETQYF. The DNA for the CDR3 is TGTGCCAGCAGCTTATACGACAGTCAAGAGACCCAGTACTTC.

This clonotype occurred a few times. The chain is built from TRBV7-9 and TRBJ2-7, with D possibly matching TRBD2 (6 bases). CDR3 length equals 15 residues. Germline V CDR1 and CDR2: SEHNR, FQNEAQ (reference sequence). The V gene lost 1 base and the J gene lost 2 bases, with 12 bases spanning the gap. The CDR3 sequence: CASSLGGGKAYEQYF. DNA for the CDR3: TGTGCCAGCAGCTTAGGGGGCGGGAAGGCCTACGAGCAGTACTTC.

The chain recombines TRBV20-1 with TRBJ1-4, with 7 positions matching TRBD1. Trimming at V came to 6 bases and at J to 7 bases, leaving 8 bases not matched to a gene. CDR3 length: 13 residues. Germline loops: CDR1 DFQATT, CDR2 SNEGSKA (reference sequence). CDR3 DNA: TGCAGTGCCGCGACAGGGATCACTGAAAAACTGTTTTTT. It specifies CSAATGITEKLFF.

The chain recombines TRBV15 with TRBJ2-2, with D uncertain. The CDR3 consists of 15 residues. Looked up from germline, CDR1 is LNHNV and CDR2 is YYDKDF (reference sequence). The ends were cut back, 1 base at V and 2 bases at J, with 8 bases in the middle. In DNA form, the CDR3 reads TGTGCCACCAGCAGAGCAAGTAGAAACACCGGGGAGCTGTTTTTT. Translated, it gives CATSRASRNTGELFF.

In DNA form, the CDR3 reads TGCGCCAGCAGCTTGGCGGACCCAACACGGGGCACCGGGGAGCTGTTTTTT. Translated, it gives CASSLADPTRGTGELFF. The V gene is TRBV5-1, the J gene TRBJ2-2; the D gene is possibly TRBD2 (5 bases). The germline CDR1 and CDR2 sequences are SGHRS and YFSETQ. The length of the CDR3 is 17 residues. V lost 0 bases to trimming and J lost 4 bases, with 16 bases between them.

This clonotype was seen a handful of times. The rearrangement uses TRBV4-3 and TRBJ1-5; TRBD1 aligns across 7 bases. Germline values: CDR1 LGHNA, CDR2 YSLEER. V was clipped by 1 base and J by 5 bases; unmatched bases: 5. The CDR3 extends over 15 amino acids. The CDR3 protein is CASSQVTGVYQPQHF. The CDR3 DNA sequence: TGCGCCAGCAGCCAAGTAACAGGGGTGTATCAGCCCCAGCATTTT.

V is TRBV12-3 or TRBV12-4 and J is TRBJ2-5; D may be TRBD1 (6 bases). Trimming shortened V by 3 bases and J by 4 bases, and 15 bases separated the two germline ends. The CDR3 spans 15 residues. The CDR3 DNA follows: TGTGCCAGCAGTTTTCCCTCGGCAGGGGTAGAGACCCAGTACTTC. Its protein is CASSFPSAGVETQYF.

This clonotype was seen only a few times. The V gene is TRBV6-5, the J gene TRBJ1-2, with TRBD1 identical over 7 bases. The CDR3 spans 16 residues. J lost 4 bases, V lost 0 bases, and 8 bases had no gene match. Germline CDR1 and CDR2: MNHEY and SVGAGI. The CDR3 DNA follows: TGTGCCAGCAGTTACTCGGGAAGGGGGCTGGCCTATGGCTACACCTTC. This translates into CASSYSGRGLAYGYTF.